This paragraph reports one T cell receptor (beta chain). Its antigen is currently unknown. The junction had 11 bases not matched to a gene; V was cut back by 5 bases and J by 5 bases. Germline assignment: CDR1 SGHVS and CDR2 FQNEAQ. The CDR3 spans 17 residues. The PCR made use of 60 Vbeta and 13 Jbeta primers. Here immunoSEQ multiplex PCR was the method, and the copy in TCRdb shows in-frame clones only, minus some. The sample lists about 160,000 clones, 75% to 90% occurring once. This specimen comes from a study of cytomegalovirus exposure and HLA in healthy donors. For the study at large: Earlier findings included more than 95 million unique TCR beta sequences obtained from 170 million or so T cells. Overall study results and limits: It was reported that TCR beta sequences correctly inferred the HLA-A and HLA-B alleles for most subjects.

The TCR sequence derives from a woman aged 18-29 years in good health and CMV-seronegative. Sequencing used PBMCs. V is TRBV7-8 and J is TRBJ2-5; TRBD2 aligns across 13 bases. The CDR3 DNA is TGTGCCAGCAGCCCAGCTGGACTAGCGGGAGCCTTGGAGACCCAGTACTTC. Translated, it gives CASSPAGLAGALETQYF.